The 27 T cell receptor beta chains below all came from one sample that was sequenced in a study of CD8+ T cells in alopecia areata. Sequencing relied on a cDNA template that was reverse transcribed from extracted RNA. Libraries were prepared by immunoSEQ multiplex PCR; TCRdb keeps only in-frame clonotypes and omits some of them. The table lists over 90,000 clones, about 60% of them singletons. Sequencing was done on a sample of CD4+ T cells sorted from blood. The receptor set was obtained from a human donor in good health.

The gene calls are TRBV7-8 and TRBJ1-5; D perhaps matches TRBD1 (6 bases). V was cut by 7 bases and J by 5 bases, with 9 bases left in between. This CDR3 region has 12 residues. Germline V lookup: CDR1 SGHVS, CDR2 FQNEAQ. DNA of the CDR3: TGTGCCAGCACGGAGGGGGATCAGCCCCAGCATTTT. It codes for CASTEGDQPQHF.

There are a few counts of this clone. The J gene is TRBJ1-1, the V gene TRBV29-1; the D gene is possibly TRBD1 (5 bases). CDR3 length: 12 amino acids. Germline lookup yields CDR1 SQVTM and CDR2 ANQGSEA. V was trimmed by 4 bases and J by 4 bases, leaving 10 bases between them. The CDR3 reads CSVAGQGTEAFF. The CDR3 DNA is TGCAGCGTTGCCGGCCAGGGCACTGAAGCTTTCTTT.

This chain links TRBV5-4 with TRBJ1-6, with D maybe TRBD1 (5 bases). Germline V CDR1 and CDR2: SGHNT, YYREEE (reference sequence). The CDR3 length is 15 residues. V was pared by 0 bases and J by 6 bases, with 10 bases between. CDR3 amino acids: CASSLGGYANSPLHF. CDR3 nucleotide sequence: TGTGCCAGCAGCTTGGGGGGGTACGCTAATTCACCCCTCCACTTT.

Only a few counts were recorded for this clone. This chain connects TRBV27 to TRBJ2-7; 7 bases are shared with TRBD2. CDR1 and CDR2 (germline): MNHEY, SMNVEV (reference sequence). V lost 3 bases to trimming and J lost 6 bases; unmatched junction nucleotides: 8. The CDR3 sequence is 14 residues long. The CDR3 DNA follows: TGTGCCAGCAGTTTTTGGGAGGGTTCTAGCGAGCAGTACTTC. This translates into CASSFWEGSSEQYF.

The chain uses TRBV28 and TRBJ2-7, with a possible D match to TRBD2 (7 bases). V dropped 6 bases and J dropped 2 bases, with 14 bases sitting between them. Per germline, CDR1 MDHEN and CDR2 SYDVKM. The CDR3 has 14 amino acids. The CDR3 sequence: CASSRGAPPYEQYF. The CDR3 DNA follows: TGTGCCAGCAGCCGGGGGGCGCCCCCCTACGAGCAGTACTTC.

The V and J genes are TRBV5-6 and TRBJ2-5; 13 bases agree with TRBD2. Germline assignment: CDR1 SGHDT and CDR2 YYEEEE. The CDR3 runs 15 residues. Trimming took 1 base from V and 5 from J; bases not matched to a gene: 2. The CDR3 here is CASSLTSGGAETQYF. The CDR3 DNA follows: TGTGCCAGCAGCTTGACTAGCGGGGGGGCCGAGACCCAGTACTTC.

V is TRBV2 and J is TRBJ2-2, with D perhaps being TRBD1 or TRBD2 (6 bases each). The V gene lost 9 bases and the J gene lost 2 bases, with 10 bases spanning the gap. CDR3 length: 13 residues. The V gene's germline CDR1 is SNHLY and CDR2 FYNNEI. This CDR3 reads CARGGSNTGELFF. In nucleotides, the CDR3 is TGTGCCAGAGGGGGGTCTAACACCGGGGAGCTGTTTTTT. Complete variable domain (other parts from reference TRBV2 and TRBJ2-2): EPEVTQTPSHQVTQMGQEVILRCVPISNHLYFYWYRQILGQKVEFLVSFYNNEISEKSEIFDDQFSVERPDGSNFTLKIRSTKLEDSAMYFCARGGSNTGELFFGEGSRLTVL.

This clone was seen a handful of times. This chain links TRBV7-2 with TRBJ2-7, with TRBD2 identical over 9 bases. This CDR3 contains 18 residues. The ends lost 6 bases at V and 0 bases at J; junction bases unmatched: 15. Germline CDR1 reads SGHTA; CDR2 reads FQGNSA. This CDR3 reads CASRGIAGASLSSYEQYF. CDR3 bases: TGTGCCAGCAGGGGGATAGCGGGGGCCTCCCTTAGCTCCTACGAGCAGTACTTC.

This clone occurred a few times. This chain connects TRBV29-1 to TRBJ2-4; no clear D gene. CDR3 size: 13 residues. V lost 6 bases to trimming and J lost 0 bases, with 9 bases between them. Germline CDR1 reads SQVTM; CDR2 reads ANQGSEA. The CDR3 is CSVLTLAKNIQYF. The CDR3 nucleotides read TGCAGCGTACTTACCTTAGCCAAAAACATTCAGTACTTC.

Only a few counts were recorded for this clone. The chain joins TRBV28 to TRBJ1-3; unclear D gene. Trimming removed 2 bases from V and 0 bases from J, with 5 bases in between. In germline, CDR1 is MDHEN, CDR2 SYDVKM. The CDR3 is 14 residues long. The CDR3 sequence is CASSLRSSGNTIYF. In DNA form, the CDR3 reads TGTGCCAGCAGTTTAAGAAGCTCTGGAAACACCATATATTTT.

V gene TRBV25-1 combines with J gene TRBJ2-6; D may be TRBD1 or TRBD2 (5 bases each). Trimming stripped 1 base from V and 0 bases from J, with 7 bases between. The CDR3 contains 16 residues. Germline V gene sequence: CDR1 MGHDK, CDR2 SYGVNS. The CDR3 sequence is CASSEWGSSGANVLTF. CDR3 nucleotide sequence: TGTGCCAGCAGTGAATGGGGGAGCTCTGGGGCCAACGTCCTGACTTTC.

As concerns this clone: Distinct nucleotide sequences in the sample also encode this CDR3. The chain carries TRBV20-1 and TRBJ2-5; no reliable D call. Germline CDR1 and CDR2: DFQATT and SNEGSKA (reference sequence). The CDR3 is 10 residues long. V was pared by 5 bases and J by 2 bases, with 3 bases between. The DNA for the CDR3 is TGCAGTGCTCGGCAAGAGACCCAGTACTTC. Amino acids: CSARQETQYF.

V and J are TRBV5-1 and TRBJ1-6; D perhaps matches TRBD1 (5 bases). The CDR3 consists of 13 residues. Germline V gene data show CDR1 as SGHRS and CDR2 as YFSETQ. Trimming shortened V by 2 bases and J by 10 bases, and 10 bases separated the two germline ends. CDR3 DNA: TGCGCCAGCAGCTTCACGGGGGGATCACCCCTCCACTTT. It codes for CASSFTGGSPLHF.

The rearrangement links TRBV9 to TRBJ2-7, with D maybe TRBD2 (5 bases). V was trimmed by 4 bases and J by 2 bases, leaving 25 bases between them. This CDR3 contains 18 residues. The germline gives CDR1 SGDLS, CDR2 YYNGEE. CDR3 DNA sequence: TGTGCCAGCAGCCTAACGGGCGGATTTGGGTCCGGGGCCTACGAGCAGTACTTC. Translation: CASSLTGGFGSGAYEQYF.

This clone was detected once. V is TRBV2 and J is TRBJ1-6; 7 bases align to TRBD1. The V gene end was trimmed by 7 bases and the J gene end by 4 bases; junction bases not matched to a gene: 7. The germline CDR1 and CDR2 sequences are SNHLY and FYNNEI. The CDR3 runs 15 residues. The CDR3 reads CASILQGSYNSPLHF. The CDR3, as DNA: TGTGCCAGCATCCTACAGGGGTCGTATAATTCACCCCTCCACTTT.

The chain has TRBV18 and TRBJ1-1; TRBD1 matches 7 bases. This CDR3 spans 13 amino acids. Germline V gene data show CDR1 as KGHSH and CDR2 as LQKENI. Germline trimming cut 3 bases from V and 3 bases from J; bases unmatched to any gene: 1. CDR3 sequence (DNA): TGTGCCAGCTCACCTCAGGGGGACACTGAAGCTTTCTTT. This sequence encodes CASSPQGDTEAFF. Full variable domain (outside the CDR3, taken from reference TRBV18 and TRBJ1-1): NAGVMQNPRHLVRRRGQEARLRCSPMKGHSHVYWYRQLPEEGLKFMVYLQKENIIDESGMPKERFSAEFPKEGPSILRIQQVVRGDSAAYFCASSPQGDTEAFFGQGTRLTVV.

This chain uses TRBV25-1 with TRBJ1-2; 12 bases agree with TRBD1. The CDR3 contains 15 residues. Trimming removed 3 bases from V and 7 bases from J; junction bases left unmatched: 6. In germline, CDR1 is MGHDK, CDR2 SYGVNS. The CDR3 DNA follows: TGTGCCAGCAGTGACCATGGGACAGGGGGCATTGGCTACACCTTC. Translation: CASSDHGTGGIGYTF.

This clone appeared a few times. This sequence joins TRBV7-9 and TRBJ2-5; D is ambiguous. This CDR3 spans 11 amino acids. Germline CDR1 is SEHNR and CDR2 is FQNEAQ (reference sequence). V dropped 5 bases and J dropped 5 bases, with 6 bases sitting between them. As DNA, the CDR3 is TGTGCCAGCAGCACCGCCGAGACCCAGTACTTC. This gives the protein CASSTAETQYF.

The rearrangement links TRBV11-2 to TRBJ2-1; TRBD2 agrees at 12 bases. Germline V CDR1 and CDR2: SGHAT, FQNNGV. The CDR3 contains 17 residues. Trimming removed 7 bases from V and 7 bases from J; junction bases left unmatched: 14. The DNA for the CDR3 is TGTGCCAGCACCTCTGGTCTAGCGGGGGGGCTGGGAAATGAGCAGTTCTTC. It encodes CASTSGLAGGLGNEQFF.

This clone has a single count. DNA for the CDR3: TGTGCCGTGGTAGGACAGGGGAATGAGCAGTTCTTC. Translation gives CAVVGQGNEQFF. J is TRBJ2-1 and V is TRBV19, with 9 bases identical to TRBD1. The CDR3 contains 12 residues. Losses at the gene ends were 11 bases for V and 7 bases for J; bases not matched to a gene: 6. The germline V gene encodes CDR1 LNHDA and CDR2 SQIVND (reference sequence).

The chain recombines TRBV6-5 with TRBJ1-4, with D uncertain. V lost 7 bases and J lost 7, with 10 bases in between. This CDR3 has 12 residues. Looked up from germline, CDR1 is MNHEY and CDR2 is SVGAGI. CDR3 sequence (DNA): TGTGCCAGCACCACCCCCGGTGAAAAACTGTTTTTT. It is translated as CASTTPGEKLFF.

With regard to this clone: A read error is possible here, since a much larger clone lies one base away. The J gene is TRBJ2-3, the V gene TRBV28; the D is unclear. The CDR3 is 11 amino acids. CDR1 is MDHEN, CDR2 SYDVKM, per germline. V dropped 2 bases and J dropped 6 bases, with 3 bases sitting between them. CDR3 region: CASSLGDTQYF. In DNA form, the CDR3 reads TGTGCCAGCAGTTTAGGTGATACGCAGTATTTT.

The chain employs TRBV30 and TRBJ1-2, with 9 positions matching TRBD1. J gave up 3 bases and V 5 bases, and 10 bases lay outside the gene matches. Germline assignment: CDR1 GTSNPN and CDR2 SVGIG (reference sequence). CDR3 size: 15 residues. The CDR3 here is CAWGSSGTGYYGYTF. The CDR3, as DNA: TGTGCCTGGGGAAGTTCCGGGACAGGGTACTATGGCTACACCTTC.

The chain uses TRBV27 and TRBJ1-4, with TRBD1 matching over 7 bases. There are 14 residues in the CDR3. Germline V gene sequence: CDR1 MNHEY, CDR2 SMNVEV (reference sequence). The V gene end was trimmed by 5 bases and the J gene end by 4 bases; junction bases not matched to a gene: 4. This CDR3 reads CASSPGQINEKLFF. In DNA, the CDR3 is TGTGCCAGCAGTCCGGGACAGATTAATGAAAAACTGTTTTTT.

Turning to this clone: Other DNA variants within this sample encode the same CDR3. This chain connects TRBV6-5 to TRBJ1-5; no firm D call. Trimming removed 0 bases at V and 0 bases at J, with 3 bases between. The CDR3 runs to 14 residues. Germline CDR1 and CDR2: MNHEY and SVGAGI. The CDR3 loop reads CASSYSYSNQPQHF. The CDR3 region has the DNA TGTGCCAGCAGTTACTCGTATAGCAATCAGCCCCAGCATTTT.

J is TRBJ2-2 and V is TRBV5-6, with a tentative D call TRBD2 (6 bases). Trimming took 5 bases from V and 6 from J, leaving 14 bases between them. The V gene's germline CDR1 is SGHDT and CDR2 YYEEEE. The CDR3 has 14 amino acids. The chain's CDR3 is CASSRGARSGELFF. CDR3 DNA: TGTGCCAGCAGTCGCGGGGCTCGCTCCGGGGAGCTGTTTTTT.

The J gene is TRBJ1-5, the V gene TRBV6-1; no reliable D call. Germline V gene data show CDR1 as MNHNS and CDR2 as SASEGT. The CDR3 totals 18 residues. V lost 3 bases and J 2 bases, leaving 20 bases between the germline ends. The CDR3 DNA reads as TGTGCCAGCAGTGATGCGGGTGCAAGGACTGTTGGCAATCAGCCCCAGCATTTT. Its protein is CASSDAGARTVGNQPQHF.